This section outlines one TCR beta chain sequence together with its context. This specimen comes from a study of blood T cell repertoires in COVID-19. Study at large: PBMCs, B-cell-depleted T cells, or T cells were the source of the cDNA or gDNA that made up the material.

Original handling: It was from reference gene primer amplification that nucleated cell counts were estimated. Clones were read by immunoSEQ multiplex PCR, and TCRdb kept only the in-frame ones, dropping some. V and J calls plus clone size are reproduced from that table; the DNA served to infer D and trimming. The sample includes about 310,000 clones, around 90% of them seen just once. The CDR3 loop spans 15 amino acids. The J gene is TRBJ2-1, the V gene TRBV1; TRBD1 was called by the table and not checked on the DNA. TRBV1 is a listed pseudogene. Sequenced material: peripheral blood. This clonotype was sampled from a man aged 50 to 60 with active or convalescent COVID-19. The DNA of the CDR3 is TGCACCAGCAGCCGCGACAGGGTAATTGACTATGAGCAGTTCTTC. Translating it yields CTSSRDRVIDYEQFF.